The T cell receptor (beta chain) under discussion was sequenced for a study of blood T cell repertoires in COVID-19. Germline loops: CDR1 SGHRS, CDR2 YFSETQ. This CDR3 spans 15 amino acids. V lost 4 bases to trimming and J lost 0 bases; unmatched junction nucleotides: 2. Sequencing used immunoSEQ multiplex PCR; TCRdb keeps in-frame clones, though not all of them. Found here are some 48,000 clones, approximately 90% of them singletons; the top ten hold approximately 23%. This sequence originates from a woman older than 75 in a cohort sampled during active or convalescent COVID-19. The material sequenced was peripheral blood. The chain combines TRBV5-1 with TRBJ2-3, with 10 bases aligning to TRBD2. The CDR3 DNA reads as TGCGCCAGCAGCGCACTAGCGGGAAGCACAGATACGCAGTATTTT. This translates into CASSALAGSTDTQYF.